This TCR beta chain stems from a study of CD8 T cells in ankylosing spondylitis (dated by TCRdb to the late 2010s). Concerning the study at large: To find TCR variants linked to disease, the study profiled T cell receptor beta repertoires in ankylosing spondylitis patients and healthy donors. The full study cohort was made up of 25 ankylosing spondylitis patients and 108 healthy donors. Peripheral blood samples were taken, and synovial fluid was additionally collected from ankylosing spondylitis patients.

After removal of 7 bases from V and 4 bases from J, the junction retains 10 bases not matched to a gene. For CDR1 and CDR2, the germline V gene lists MNHEY and SVGEGT. The CDR3 runs 14 amino acids, cysteine and phenylalanine included. The read is trimmed to its CDR3 DNA, 42 bases read in frame from base 1. This clonotype was seen only a few times. Which antigen it targets is not known. No base-level quality is on record; no much larger clone is a single base apart. Synovial fluid samples were paired with blood samples taken from the same ankylosing spondylitis patients. Study-wide findings and limitations: A TCR beta motif of several highly homologous amino acid variants appeared characteristic of blood from ankylosing spondylitis patients. According to the report, matched synovial fluid samples from ankylosing spondylitis patients were significantly enriched for the disease-linked clones. Some TCR beta motif variants had previously been reported in synovial fluid and blood of reactive arthritis patients, which suggested common disease-initiation mechanisms. In peripheral blood, the disease-linked clones were found at relatively low frequencies and had a CD8+ phenotype.

Sequencer: Illumina HiSeq 2500. Quantitative 5'-RACE with molecular barcodes was used to prepare TCR beta libraries. Per the authors' processing: A new computational method, built on a probabilistic model of VDJ rearrangement, was used to identify disease-linked TCR variants. The raw public reads went through TCRdb reprocessing: fastp at Q25, MiXCR clone calling, in-frame beta chains kept. Merged by CDR3 protein, the rows form single entries marked with the most common genes and DNA. The V and J calls and clone size come from TCRdb's table, not from the authors' own analysis. The sample contains 120,000 to 150,000 distinct CDR3 sequences, roughly 8.3% of them found a single time. In total, the top ten clones hold 7.3% of the sample.

The sequence was obtained from a male donor with ankylosing spondylitis. The sample taken for sequencing was synovial fluid, either unsorted or a sorted T cell fraction (not recorded which). The receptor chain draws on TRBV6-2 or TRBV6-3 and TRBJ2-7; 7 bases in the junction line up with TRBD2. This receptor carries the CDR3 CASTPMGGRYEQYF. The DNA sequence is TGTGCCAGCACCCCCATGGGCGGGAGATACGAGCAGTACTTC.